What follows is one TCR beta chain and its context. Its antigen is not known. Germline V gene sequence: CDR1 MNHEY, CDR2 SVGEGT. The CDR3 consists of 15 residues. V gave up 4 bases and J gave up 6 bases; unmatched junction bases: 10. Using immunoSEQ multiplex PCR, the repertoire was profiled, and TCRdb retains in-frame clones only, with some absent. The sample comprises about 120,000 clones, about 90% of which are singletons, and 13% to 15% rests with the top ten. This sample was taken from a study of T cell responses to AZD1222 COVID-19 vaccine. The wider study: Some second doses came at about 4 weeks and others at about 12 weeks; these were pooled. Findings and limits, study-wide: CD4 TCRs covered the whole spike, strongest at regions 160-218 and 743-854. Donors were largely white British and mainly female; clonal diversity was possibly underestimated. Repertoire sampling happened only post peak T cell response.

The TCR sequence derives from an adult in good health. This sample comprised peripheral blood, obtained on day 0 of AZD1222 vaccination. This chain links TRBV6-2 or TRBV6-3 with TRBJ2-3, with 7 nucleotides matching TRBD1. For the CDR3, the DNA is TGTGCCAGCAGTTCCCAGGGGGTCCGTTGGGATACGCAGTATTTT. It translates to CASSSQGVRWDTQYF.